What follows describes a single T cell receptor (beta chain). Amplification of the TCR beta CDR3 regions used RNA transcripts (as template). HTBI primers primed a first-round RT-PCR, and a second-round multiplex PCR followed. TCRdb re-called the multiplex PCR reads with MiXCR, one entry per CDR3 protein. The sample has over a million distinct CDR3 sequences; about 36% are singletons. These data are taken from a study of Graves' ophthalmopathy and Graves' hyperthyroidism. Study-level information: Stable hyperthyroidism meant no ophthalmopathy within 18 months of follow-up.

Hyperthyroidism patients were newly diagnosed, under 2 months' duration, aged 18 to 65. Trimming cost V 4 bases and J 9 bases, with 18 bases left between them. CDR3 length: 14 residues. The germline gives CDR1 SNHLY, CDR2 FYNNEI. This receptor was taken from an adult man with Graves' hyperthyroidism. The chain couples TRBV2 to TRBJ2-5; maybe TRBD1 (6 bases). Sequenced material: peripheral blood or thyroid tissue (not recorded which). The CDR3 sequence: CASSGPQGSQPQYF. In DNA form, the CDR3 reads TGTGCCAGCAGTGGCCCACAGGGTTCCCAGCCCCAGTACTTC.